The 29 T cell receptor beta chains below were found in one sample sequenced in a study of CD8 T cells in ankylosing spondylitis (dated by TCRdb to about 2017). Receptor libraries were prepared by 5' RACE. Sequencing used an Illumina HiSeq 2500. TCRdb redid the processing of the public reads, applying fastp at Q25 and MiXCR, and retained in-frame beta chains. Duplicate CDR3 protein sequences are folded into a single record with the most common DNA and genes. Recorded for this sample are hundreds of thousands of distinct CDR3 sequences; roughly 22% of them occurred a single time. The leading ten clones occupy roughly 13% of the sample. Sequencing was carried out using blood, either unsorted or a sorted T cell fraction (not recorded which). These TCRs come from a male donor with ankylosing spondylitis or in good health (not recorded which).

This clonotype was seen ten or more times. CDR3 loop: CASSLTDSYEQYF. The CDR3, as DNA: TGTGCCAGCAGCTTGACAGATTCCTACGAGCAGTACTTC. The rearrangement joins TRBV7-9 to TRBJ2-7; D is possibly TRBD1 (5 bases). Trimming shortened V by 3 bases and J by 1 base, and 7 bases separated the two germline ends. This CDR3 is 13 amino acids long. Per germline, CDR1 SEHNR and CDR2 FQNEAQ (reference sequence).

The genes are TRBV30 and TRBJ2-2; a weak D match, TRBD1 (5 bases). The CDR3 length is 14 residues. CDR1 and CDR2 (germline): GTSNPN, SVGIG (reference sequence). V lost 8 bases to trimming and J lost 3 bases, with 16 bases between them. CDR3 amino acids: CAGSWTLDTGELFF. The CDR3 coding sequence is TGTGCCGGATCTTGGACACTCGACACCGGGGAGCTGTTTTTT.

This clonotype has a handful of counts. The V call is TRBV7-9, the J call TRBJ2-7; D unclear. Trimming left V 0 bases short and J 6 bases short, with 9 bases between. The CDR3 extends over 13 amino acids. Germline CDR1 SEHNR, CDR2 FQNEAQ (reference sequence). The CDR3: CASSLAAGFEQYF. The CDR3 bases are TGTGCCAGCAGCTTAGCGGCCGGGTTCGAGCAGTACTTC.

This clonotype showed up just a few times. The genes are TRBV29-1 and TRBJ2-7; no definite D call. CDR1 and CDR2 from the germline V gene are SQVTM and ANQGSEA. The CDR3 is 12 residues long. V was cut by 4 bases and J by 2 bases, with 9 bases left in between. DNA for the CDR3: TGCAGCGTTGTTGGCGGTCCCTACGAGCAGTACTTC. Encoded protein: CSVVGGPYEQYF.

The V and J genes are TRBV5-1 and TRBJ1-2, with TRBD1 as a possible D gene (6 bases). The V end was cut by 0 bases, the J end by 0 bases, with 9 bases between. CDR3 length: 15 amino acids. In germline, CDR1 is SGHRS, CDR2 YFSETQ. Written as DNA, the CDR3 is TGCGCCAGCAGCTTGGGACAGGCGGCTAACTATGGCTACACCTTC. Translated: CASSLGQAANYGYTF.

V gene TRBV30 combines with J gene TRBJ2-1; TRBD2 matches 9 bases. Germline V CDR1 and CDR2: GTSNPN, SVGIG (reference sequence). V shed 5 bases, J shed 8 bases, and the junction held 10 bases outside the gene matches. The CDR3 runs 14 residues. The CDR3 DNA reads TGTGCCTGGGGACGGGGACTAGCTGGGGATGAGCAGTTCTTC. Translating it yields CAWGRGLAGDEQFF. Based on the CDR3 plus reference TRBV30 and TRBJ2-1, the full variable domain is SQTIHQWPATLVQPVGSPLSLECTVEGTSNPNLYWYRQAAGRGLQLLFYSVGIGQISSEVPQNLSASRPQDRQFILSSKKLLLSDSGFYLCAWGRGLAGDEQFFGPGTRLTVL.

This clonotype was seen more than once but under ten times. The DNA for the CDR3 is TGTGCCAGCAGCCAATCGGTAAATGGGGCTGAAGCTTTCTTT. Residues: CASSQSVNGAEAFF. V usage is TRBV16 and J usage is TRBJ1-1; D is unresolved. Trimming removed 0 bases at V and 6 bases at J, with 11 bases between. Germline CDR1 KGHSY, CDR2 FQNENV. The CDR3 is 14 amino acids. The complete variable domain, with remaining parts taken from reference TRBV16 and TRBJ1-1, reads GEEVAQTPKHLVRGEGQKAKLYCAPIKGHSYVFWYQQVLKNEFKFLISFQNENVFDETGMPKERFSAKCLPNSPCSLEIQATKLEDSAVYFCASSQSVNGAEAFFGQGTRLTVV.

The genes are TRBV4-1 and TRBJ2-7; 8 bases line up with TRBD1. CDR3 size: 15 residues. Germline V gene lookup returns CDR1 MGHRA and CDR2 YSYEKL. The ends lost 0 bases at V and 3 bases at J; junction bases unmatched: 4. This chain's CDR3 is CASSQDRTGNYEQYF. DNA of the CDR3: TGCGCCAGCAGCCAAGATCGGACAGGGAACTACGAGCAGTACTTC.

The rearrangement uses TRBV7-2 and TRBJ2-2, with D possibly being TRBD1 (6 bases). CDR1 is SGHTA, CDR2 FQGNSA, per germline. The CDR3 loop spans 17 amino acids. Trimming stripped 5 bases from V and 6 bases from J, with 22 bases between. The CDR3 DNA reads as TGTGCCAGCAGCCACCTCGACAGGCCATTGTTGGCCGGGGAGCTGTTTTTT. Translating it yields CASSHLDRPLLAGELFF.

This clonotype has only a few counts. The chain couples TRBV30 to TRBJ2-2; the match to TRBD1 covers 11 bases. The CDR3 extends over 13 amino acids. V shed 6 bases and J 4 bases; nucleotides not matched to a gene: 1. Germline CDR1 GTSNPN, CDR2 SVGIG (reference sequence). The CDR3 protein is CACGTGGTGELFF. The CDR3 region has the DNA TGTGCCTGCGGGACAGGGGGCACCGGGGAGCTGTTTTTT.

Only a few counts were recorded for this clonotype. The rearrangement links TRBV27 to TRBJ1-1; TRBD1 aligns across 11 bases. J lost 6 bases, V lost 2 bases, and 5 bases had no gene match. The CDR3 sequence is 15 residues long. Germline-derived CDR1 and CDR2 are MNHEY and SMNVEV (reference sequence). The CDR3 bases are TGTGCCAGCAGTTTAGGGTGGACAGGGGGCGCTGAAGCTTTCTTT. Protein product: CASSLGWTGGAEAFF.

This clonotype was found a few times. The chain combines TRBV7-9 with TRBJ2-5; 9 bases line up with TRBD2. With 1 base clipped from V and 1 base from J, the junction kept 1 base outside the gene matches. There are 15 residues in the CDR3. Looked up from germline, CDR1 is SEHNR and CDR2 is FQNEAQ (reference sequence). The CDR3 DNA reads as TGTGCCAGCAGCTTAGTAGCGGGGGTCCAAGAGACCCAGTACTTC. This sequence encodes CASSLVAGVQETQYF.

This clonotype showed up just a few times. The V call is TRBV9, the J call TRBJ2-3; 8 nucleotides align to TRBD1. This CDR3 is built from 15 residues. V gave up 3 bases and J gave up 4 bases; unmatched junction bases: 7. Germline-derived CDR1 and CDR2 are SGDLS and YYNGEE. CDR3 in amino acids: CASSAGGRYADTQYF. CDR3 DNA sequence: TGTGCCAGCAGCGCAGGGGGCAGATACGCAGATACGCAGTATTTT. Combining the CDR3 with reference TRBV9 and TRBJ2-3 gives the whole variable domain DSGVTQTPKHLITATGQRVTLRCSPRSGDLSVYWYQQSLDQGLQFLIQYYNGEERAKGNILERFSAQQFPDLHSELNLSSLELGDSALYFCASSAGGRYADTQYFGPGTRLTVL.

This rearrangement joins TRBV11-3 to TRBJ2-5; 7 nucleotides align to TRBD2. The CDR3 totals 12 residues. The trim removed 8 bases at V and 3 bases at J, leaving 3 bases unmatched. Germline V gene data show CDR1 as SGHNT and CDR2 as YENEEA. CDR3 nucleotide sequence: TGTGCCAGCTCTAGCGGAAAAGAGACCCAGTACTTC. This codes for CASSSGKETQYF.

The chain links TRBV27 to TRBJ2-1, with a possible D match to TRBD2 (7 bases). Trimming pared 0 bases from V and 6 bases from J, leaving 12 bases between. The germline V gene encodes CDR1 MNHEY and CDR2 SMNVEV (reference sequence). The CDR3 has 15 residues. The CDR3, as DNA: TGTGCCAGCAGTTTATCGGGGGGGGCCGCCAATGAGCAGTTCTTC. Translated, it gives CASSLSGGAANEQFF.

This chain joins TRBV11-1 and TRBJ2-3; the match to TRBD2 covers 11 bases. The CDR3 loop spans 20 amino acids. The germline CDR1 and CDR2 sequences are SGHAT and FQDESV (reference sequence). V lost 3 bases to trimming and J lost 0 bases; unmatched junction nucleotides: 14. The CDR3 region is CASSFPVTSGATTSTDTQYF. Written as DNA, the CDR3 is TGTGCCAGCAGCTTTCCAGTGACTAGCGGGGCAACCACTAGCACAGATACGCAGTATTTT.

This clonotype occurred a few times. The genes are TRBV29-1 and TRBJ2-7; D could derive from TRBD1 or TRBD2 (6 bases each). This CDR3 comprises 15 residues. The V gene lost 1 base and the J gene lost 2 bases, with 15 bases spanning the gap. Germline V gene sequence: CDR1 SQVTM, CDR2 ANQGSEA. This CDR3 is CSVEGGGPHAYEQYF. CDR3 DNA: TGCAGCGTTGAAGGAGGGGGGCCTCACGCCTACGAGCAGTACTTC.

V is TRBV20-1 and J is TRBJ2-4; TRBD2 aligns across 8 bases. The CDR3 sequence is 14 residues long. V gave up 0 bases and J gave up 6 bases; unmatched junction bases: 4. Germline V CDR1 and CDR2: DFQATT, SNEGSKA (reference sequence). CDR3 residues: CSARDTSGGNIQYF. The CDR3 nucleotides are TGCAGTGCTAGAGATACTAGCGGAGGAAACATTCAGTACTTC.

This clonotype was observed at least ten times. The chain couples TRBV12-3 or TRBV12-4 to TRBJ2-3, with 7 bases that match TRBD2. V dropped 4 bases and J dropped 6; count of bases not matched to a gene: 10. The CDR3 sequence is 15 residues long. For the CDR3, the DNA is TGTGCCAGCAGTTCTACCGGCGGGGGTGGTGATACGCAGTATTTT. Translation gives CASSSTGGGGDTQYF.

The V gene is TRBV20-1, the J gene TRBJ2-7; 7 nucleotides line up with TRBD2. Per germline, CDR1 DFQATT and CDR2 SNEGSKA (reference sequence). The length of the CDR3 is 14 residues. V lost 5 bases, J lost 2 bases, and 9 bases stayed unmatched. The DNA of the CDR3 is TGCAGTGCTGCCCCGCTAGCGGCGCCCTACGAGCAGTACTTC. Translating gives CSAAPLAAPYEQYF.

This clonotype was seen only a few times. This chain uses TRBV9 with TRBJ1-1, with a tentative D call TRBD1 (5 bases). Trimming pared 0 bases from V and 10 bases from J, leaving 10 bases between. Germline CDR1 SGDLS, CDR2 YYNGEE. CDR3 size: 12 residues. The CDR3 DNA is TGTGCCAGCAGCGTAGGAGTGGGGGTAGCTTTCTTT. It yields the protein CASSVGVGVAFF.

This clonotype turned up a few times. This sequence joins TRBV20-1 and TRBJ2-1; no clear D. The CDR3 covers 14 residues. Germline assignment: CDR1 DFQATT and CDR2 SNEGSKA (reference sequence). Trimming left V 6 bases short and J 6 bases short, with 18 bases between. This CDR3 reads CSASGKSPFNEQFF. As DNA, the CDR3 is TGCAGTGCCTCAGGCAAATCTCCGTTCAATGAGCAGTTCTTC.

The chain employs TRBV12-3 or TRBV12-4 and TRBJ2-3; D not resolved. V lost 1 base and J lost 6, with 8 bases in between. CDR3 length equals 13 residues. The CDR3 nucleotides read TGTGCCAGCAGTTTAGAGTTGGGCGATACGCAGTATTTT. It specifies CASSLELGDTQYF.

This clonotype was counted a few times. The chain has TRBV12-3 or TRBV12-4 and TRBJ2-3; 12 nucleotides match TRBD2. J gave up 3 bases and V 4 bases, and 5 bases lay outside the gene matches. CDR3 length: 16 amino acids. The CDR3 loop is CASSSLAGGPTDTQYF. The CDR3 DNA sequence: TGTGCCAGCAGTTCCCTAGCGGGGGGGCCGACAGATACGCAGTATTTT.

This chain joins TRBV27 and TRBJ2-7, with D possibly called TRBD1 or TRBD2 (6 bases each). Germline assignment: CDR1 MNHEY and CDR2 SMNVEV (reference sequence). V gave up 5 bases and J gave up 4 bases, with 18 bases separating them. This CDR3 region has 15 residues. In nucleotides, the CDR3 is TGTGCCAGCAGTCCGGGGGCCGGTGGGGGGTACGAGCAGTACTTC. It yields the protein CASSPGAGGGYEQYF.

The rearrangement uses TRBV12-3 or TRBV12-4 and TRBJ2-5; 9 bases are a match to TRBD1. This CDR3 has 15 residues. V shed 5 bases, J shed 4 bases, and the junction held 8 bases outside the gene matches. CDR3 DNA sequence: TGTGCCAGCAGTCTAACGGACAGGGGCCCAGAGACCCAGTACTTC. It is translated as CASSLTDRGPETQYF.

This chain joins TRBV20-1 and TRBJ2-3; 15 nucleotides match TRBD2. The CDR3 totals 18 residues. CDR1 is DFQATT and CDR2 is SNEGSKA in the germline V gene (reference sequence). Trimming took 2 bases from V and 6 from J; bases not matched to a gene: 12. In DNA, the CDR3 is TGCAGTGCTAGACTCGGACTAGCGGGGGGGCCGGGGGCGGATACGCAGTATTTT. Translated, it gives CSARLGLAGGPGADTQYF.

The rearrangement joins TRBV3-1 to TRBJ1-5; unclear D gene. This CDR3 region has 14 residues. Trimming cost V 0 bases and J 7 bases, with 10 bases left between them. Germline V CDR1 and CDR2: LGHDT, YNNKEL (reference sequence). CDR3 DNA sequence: TGTGCCAGCAGCCAAGATGTTGAGCACCAGCCCCAGCATTTT. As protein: CASSQDVEHQPQHF.

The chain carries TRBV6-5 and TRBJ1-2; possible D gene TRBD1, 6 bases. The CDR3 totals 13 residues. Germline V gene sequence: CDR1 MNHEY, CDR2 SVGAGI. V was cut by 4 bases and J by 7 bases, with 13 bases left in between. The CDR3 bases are TGTGCCAGCAGTTCTGGGGCCAGGGGTGGCTACACCTTC. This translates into CASSSGARGGYTF.